This is a list of T cell receptor beta chains from one sample in a study of T cells in Graves' hyperthyroidism and ophthalmopathy. TCRdb fed the multiplex PCR reads into MiXCR, producing one record per CDR3 protein. The sample consists of hundreds of thousands of distinct CDR3 sequences, roughly 24% of them appearing once. The sample comprised blood. The receptors stem from a woman in her twenties or thirties with Graves' ophthalmopathy. CDR3s include the opening cysteine and the closing phenylalanine or tryptophan. The D gene is left open where the match is weak. Clone size is shown for a subset of rows, as once, few, many or a class of expanded clone.

clone_size: many
d_call: .
j_call: TRBJ1-3
v_call: TRBV6-5
cdr3_nt: TGTGCCAGCAGTTACTGGGCAGACAGTAAGGCGAACACCATATATTTT
cdr3_aa: CASSYWADSKANTIYF

clone_size: .
d_call: .
j_call: TRBJ2-1
v_call: TRBV15
cdr3_nt: TGTGCCACCAGCAGAGACTCGACGCTCGTTGAGCAGTTCTTC
cdr3_aa: CATSRDSTLVEQFF

clone_size: .
d_call: .
j_call: TRBJ2-2
v_call: TRBV6-1
cdr3_nt: TGTGCCAGCAGTGACAGGGTGACCGGGGAGCTGTTTTTT
cdr3_aa: CASSDRVTGELFF

clone_size: many
d_call: .
j_call: TRBJ2-7
v_call: TRBV5-1
cdr3_nt: TGCGCCAGCAGCTTGGAGGCAGGGGTGGGCTACGAGCAGTACTTC
cdr3_aa: CASSLEAGVGYEQYF

clone_size: many
d_call: TRBD1
j_call: TRBJ1-2
v_call: TRBV20-1
cdr3_nt: TGCAGTGCTAGTAGGCAGGGGGAAATGGGCTACACCTTC
cdr3_aa: CSASRQGEMGYTF

clone_size: many
d_call: .
j_call: TRBJ1-1
v_call: TRBV6-1
cdr3_nt: TGTGCCAGCAGCCCATCGGGCCCGAACACTGAAGCTTTCTTT
cdr3_aa: CASSPSGPNTEAFF

clone_size: many
d_call: TRBD1
j_call: TRBJ2-5
v_call: TRBV3-1
cdr3_nt: TGTGCCAGCATGTACAGGGGGAGCGAGACCCAGTACTTC
cdr3_aa: CASMYRGSETQYF

clone_size: few
d_call: .
j_call: TRBJ2-5
v_call: TRBV4-2
cdr3_nt: TGTGCCAGCAGCCAGGAACTCCAAGAGACCCAGTACTTC
cdr3_aa: CASSQELQETQYF

clone_size: .
d_call: .
j_call: TRBJ2-5
v_call: TRBV6-1
cdr3_nt: TGTGCCAGCAGTGGCCTTACGGGGGTGTCGGAGACCCAGTACTTC
cdr3_aa: CASSGLTGVSETQYF

clone_size: .
d_call: TRBD2
j_call: TRBJ2-5
v_call: TRBV10-3
cdr3_nt: TGTGCCATCAGCACATCGGGACTAGCAGGTCGAGAGACCCAGTACTTC
cdr3_aa: CAISTSGLAGRETQYF

clone_size: few
d_call: .
j_call: TRBJ2-5
v_call: TRBV20-1
cdr3_nt: TGCAGTGCTAGCGCGCCTATCCAAGAGACCCAGTACTTC
cdr3_aa: CSASAPIQETQYF

clone_size: many
d_call: TRBD1
j_call: TRBJ2-5
v_call: TRBV12-3/TRBV12-4
cdr3_nt: TGTGCCAGCAGTTCCGGGACAGGGGGGGCACAAGAGACCCAGTACTTC
cdr3_aa: CASSSGTGGAQETQYF

clone_size: many
d_call: .
j_call: TRBJ2-7
v_call: TRBV19
cdr3_nt: TGTGCCAGTAGTATAGTTTGGGGACATTCCTACGAGCAGTACTTC
cdr3_aa: CASSIVWGHSYEQYF

clone_size: once
d_call: .
j_call: TRBJ2-7
v_call: TRBV20-1
cdr3_nt: TGCAGTGCCCCGCGGGCGTTTTCCTACGAGCAGTACTTC
cdr3_aa: CSAPRAFSYEQYF

clone_size: .
d_call: TRBD2
j_call: TRBJ2-7
v_call: TRBV19
cdr3_nt: TGTGCCAGTAGTCCGGGGGGGAACTCCTACGAGCAGTACTTC
cdr3_aa: CASSPGGNSYEQYF